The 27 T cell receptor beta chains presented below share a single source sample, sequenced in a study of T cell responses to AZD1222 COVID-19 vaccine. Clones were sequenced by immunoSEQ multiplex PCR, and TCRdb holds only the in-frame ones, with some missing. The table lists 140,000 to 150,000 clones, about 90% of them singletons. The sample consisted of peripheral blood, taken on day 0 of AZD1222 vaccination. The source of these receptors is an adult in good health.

In DNA form, the CDR3 reads TGTGCCAGCAGCCCCAGTAGGGGACTAGATGCCGGGGAGCTGTTTTTT. Translated: CASSPSRGLDAGELFF. V and J are TRBV9 and TRBJ2-2, with 8 bases identical to TRBD2. Germline values: CDR1 SGDLS, CDR2 YYNGEE. V lost 4 bases and J lost 6; bases outside the gene matches: 11. The CDR3 spans 16 residues.

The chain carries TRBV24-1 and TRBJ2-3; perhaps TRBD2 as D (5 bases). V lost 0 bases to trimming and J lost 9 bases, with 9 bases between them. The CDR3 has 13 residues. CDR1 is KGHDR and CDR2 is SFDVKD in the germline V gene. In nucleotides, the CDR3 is TGTGCCACCAGTGATTTGGAGGGAGAAACGCAGTATTTT. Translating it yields CATSDLEGETQYF.

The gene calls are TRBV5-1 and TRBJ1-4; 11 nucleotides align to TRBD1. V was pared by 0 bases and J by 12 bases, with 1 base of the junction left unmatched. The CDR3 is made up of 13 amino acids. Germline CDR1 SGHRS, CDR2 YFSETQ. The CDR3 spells CASSLAGQGELFF. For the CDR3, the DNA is TGCGCCAGCAGCTTGGCGGGACAGGGGGAACTGTTTTTT.

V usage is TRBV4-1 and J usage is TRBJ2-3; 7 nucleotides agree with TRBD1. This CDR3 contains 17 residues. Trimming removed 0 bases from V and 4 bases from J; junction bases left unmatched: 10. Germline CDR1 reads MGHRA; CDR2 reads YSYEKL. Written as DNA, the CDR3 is TGCGCCAGCAGCCAAGATCAAGCCCGGCAGGGGGCAGATACGCAGTATTTT. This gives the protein CASSQDQARQGADTQYF.

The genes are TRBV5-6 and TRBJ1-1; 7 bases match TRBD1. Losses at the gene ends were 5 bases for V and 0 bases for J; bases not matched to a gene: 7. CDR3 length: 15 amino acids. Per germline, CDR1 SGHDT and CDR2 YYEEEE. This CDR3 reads CASSRQGGMNTEAFF. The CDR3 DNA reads TGTGCCAGCAGTCGACAGGGTGGCATGAACACTGAAGCTTTCTTT. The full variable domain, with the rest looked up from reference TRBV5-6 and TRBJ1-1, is DAGVTQSPTHLIKTRGQQVTLRCSPKSGHDTVSWYQQALGQGPQFIFQYYEEEERQRGNFPDRFSGHQFPNYSSELNVNALLLGDSALYLCASSRQGGMNTEAFFGQGTRLTVV.

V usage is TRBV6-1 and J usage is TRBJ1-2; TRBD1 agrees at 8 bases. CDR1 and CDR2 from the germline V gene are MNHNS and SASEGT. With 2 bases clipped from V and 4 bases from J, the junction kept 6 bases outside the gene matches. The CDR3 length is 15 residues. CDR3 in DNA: TGTGCCAGCAGTGAAAAAACAGGGGGAGGCTATGGCTACACCTTC. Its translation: CASSEKTGGGYGYTF.

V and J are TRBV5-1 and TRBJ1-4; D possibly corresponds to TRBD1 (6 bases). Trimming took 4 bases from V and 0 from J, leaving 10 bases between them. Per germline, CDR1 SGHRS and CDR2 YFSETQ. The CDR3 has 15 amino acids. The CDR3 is CASSGGGPTNEKLFF. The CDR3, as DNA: TGCGCCAGCAGCGGTGGGGGGCCAACTAATGAAAAACTGTTTTTT. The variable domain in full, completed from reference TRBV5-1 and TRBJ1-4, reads KAGVTQTPRYLIKTRGQQVTLSCSPISGHRSVSWYQQTPGQGLQFLFEYFSETQRNKGNFPGRFSGRQFSNSRSEMNVSTLELGDSALYLCASSGGGPTNEKLFFGSGTQLSVL.

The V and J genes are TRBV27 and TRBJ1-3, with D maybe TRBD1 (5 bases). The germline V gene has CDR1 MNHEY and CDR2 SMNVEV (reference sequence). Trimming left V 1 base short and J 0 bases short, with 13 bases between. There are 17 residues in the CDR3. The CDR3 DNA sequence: TGTGCCAGCAGTTTATATGGGGCAGGCAGCTCTGGAAACACCATATATTTT. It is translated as CASSLYGAGSSGNTIYF.

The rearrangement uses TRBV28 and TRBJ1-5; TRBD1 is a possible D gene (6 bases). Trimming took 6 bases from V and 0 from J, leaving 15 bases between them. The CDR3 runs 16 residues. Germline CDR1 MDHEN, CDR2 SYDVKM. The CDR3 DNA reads TGTGCCAGCAGCCCGCCTAGGGGGAATAGCAATCAGCCCCAGCATTTT. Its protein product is CASSPPRGNSNQPQHF.

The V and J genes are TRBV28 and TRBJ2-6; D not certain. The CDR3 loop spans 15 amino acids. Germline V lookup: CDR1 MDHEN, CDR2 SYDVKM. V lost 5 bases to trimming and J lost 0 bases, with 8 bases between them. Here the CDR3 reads CASSVRFSGANVLTF. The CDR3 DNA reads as TGTGCCAGCAGTGTCCGTTTCTCTGGGGCCAACGTCCTGACTTTC. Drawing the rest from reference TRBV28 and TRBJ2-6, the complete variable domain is DVKVTQSSRYLVKRTGEKVFLECVQDMDHENMFWYRQDPGLGLRLIYFSYDVKMKEKGDIPEGYSVSREKKERFSLILESASTNQTSMYLCASSVRFSGANVLTFGAGSRLTVL.

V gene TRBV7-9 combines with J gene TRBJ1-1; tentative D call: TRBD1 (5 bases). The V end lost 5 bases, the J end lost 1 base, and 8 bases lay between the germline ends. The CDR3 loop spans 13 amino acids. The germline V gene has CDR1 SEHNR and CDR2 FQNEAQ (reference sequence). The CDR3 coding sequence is TGTGCCAGCAGCCCAACAGGGAACACTGAAGCTTTCTTT. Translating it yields CASSPTGNTEAFF.

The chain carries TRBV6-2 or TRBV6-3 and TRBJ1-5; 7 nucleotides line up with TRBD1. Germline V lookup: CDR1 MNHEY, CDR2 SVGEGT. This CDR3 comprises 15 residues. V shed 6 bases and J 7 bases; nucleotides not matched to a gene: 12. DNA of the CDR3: TGTGCCAGCAGCGAGGGAACAGGGGTTTGGCAGCCCCAGCATTTT. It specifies CASSEGTGVWQPQHF.

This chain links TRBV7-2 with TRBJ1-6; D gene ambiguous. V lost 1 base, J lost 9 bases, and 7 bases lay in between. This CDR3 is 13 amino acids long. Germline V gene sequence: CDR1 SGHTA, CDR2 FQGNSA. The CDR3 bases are TGTGCCAGCAGCTTAGGTAGGGTTTCACCCCTCCACTTT. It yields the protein CASSLGRVSPLHF.

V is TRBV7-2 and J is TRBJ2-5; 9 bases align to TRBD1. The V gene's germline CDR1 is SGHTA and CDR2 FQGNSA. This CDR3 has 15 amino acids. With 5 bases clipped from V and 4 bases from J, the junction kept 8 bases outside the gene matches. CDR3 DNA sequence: TGTGCCAGCAGCCGCACAGGGGGCCGGGGAGAGACCCAGTACTTC. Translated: CASSRTGGRGETQYF.

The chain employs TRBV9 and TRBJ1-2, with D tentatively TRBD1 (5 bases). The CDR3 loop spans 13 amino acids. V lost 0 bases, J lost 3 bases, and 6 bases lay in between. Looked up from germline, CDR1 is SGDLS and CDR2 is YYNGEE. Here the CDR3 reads CASSVEGYYGYTF. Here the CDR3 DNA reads TGTGCCAGCAGCGTAGAGGGGTACTATGGCTACACCTTC. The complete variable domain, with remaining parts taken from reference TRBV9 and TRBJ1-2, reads DSGVTQTPKHLITATGQRVTLRCSPRSGDLSVYWYQQSLDQGLQFLIQYYNGEERAKGNILERFSAQQFPDLHSELNLSSLELGDSALYFCASSVEGYYGYTFGSGTRLTVV.

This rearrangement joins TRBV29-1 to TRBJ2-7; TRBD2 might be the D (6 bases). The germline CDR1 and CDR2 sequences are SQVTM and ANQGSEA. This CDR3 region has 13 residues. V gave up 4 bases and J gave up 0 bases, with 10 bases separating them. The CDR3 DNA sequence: TGCAGCGTTGTTGGGGGGTCCTCCTACGAGCAGTACTTC. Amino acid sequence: CSVVGGSSYEQYF.

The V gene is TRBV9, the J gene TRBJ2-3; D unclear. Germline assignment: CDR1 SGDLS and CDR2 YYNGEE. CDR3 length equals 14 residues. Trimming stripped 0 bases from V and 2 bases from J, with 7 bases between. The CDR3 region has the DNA TGTGCCAGCAGCGTAGATCCTTTCACAGATACGCAGTATTTT. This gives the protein CASSVDPFTDTQYF.

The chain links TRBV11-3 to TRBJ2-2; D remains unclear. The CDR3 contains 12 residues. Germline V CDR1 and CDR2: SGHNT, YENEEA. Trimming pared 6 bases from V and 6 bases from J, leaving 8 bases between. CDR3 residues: CASRETAGELFF. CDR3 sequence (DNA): TGTGCCAGCAGAGAAACAGCCGGGGAGCTGTTTTTT.

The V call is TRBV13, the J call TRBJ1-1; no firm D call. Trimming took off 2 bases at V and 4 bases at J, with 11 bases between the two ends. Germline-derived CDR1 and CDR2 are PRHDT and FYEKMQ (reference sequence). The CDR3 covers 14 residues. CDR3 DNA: TGTGCCAGCAGCTTAAGATCCCGCGGCACTGAAGCTTTCTTT. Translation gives CASSLRSRGTEAFF.

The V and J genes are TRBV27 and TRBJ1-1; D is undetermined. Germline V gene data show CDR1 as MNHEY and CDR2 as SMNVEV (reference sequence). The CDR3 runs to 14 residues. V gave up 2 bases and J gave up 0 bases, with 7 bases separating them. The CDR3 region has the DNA TGTGCCAGCAGTTTAAACGGCCTGAACACTGAAGCTTTCTTT. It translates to CASSLNGLNTEAFF.

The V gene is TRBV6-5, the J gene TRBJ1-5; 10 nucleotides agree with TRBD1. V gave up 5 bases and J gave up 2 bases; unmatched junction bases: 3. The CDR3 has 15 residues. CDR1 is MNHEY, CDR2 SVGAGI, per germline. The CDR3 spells CASSTTGGGNQPQHF. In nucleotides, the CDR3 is TGTGCCAGCAGTACGACAGGGGGCGGCAATCAGCCCCAGCATTTT.

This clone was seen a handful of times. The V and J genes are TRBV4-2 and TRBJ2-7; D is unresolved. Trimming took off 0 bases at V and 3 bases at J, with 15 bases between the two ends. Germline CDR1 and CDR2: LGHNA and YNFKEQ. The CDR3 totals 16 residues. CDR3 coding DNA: TGTGCCAGCAGCCAAGATAAGGTGGGGTTCCGCTACGAGCAGTACTTC. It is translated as CASSQDKVGFRYEQYF.

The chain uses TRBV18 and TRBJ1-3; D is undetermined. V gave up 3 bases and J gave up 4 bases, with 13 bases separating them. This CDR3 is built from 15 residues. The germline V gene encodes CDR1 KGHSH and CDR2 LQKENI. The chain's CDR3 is CASSPPPGAGNTIYF. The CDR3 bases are TGTGCCAGCTCACCGCCACCGGGTGCCGGAAACACCATATATTTT. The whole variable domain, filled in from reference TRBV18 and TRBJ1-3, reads NAGVMQNPRHLVRRRGQEARLRCSPMKGHSHVYWYRQLPEEGLKFMVYLQKENIIDESGMPKERFSAEFPKEGPSILRIQQVVRGDSAAYFCASSPPPGAGNTIYFGEGSWLTVV.

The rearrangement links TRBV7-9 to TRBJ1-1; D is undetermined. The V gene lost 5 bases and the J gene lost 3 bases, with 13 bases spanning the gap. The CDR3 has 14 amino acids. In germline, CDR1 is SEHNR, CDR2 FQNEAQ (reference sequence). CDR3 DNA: TGTGCCAGCAGCCGCCCCGCGTCGGACACTGAAGCTTTCTTT. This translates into CASSRPASDTEAFF.

The CDR3 reads CASSVGLAGVSETQYF. In DNA, the CDR3 is TGTGCCAGCAGCGTAGGGCTAGCGGGAGTTAGCGAGACCCAGTACTTC. This rearrangement joins TRBV9 to TRBJ2-5; TRBD2 agrees at 10 bases. The CDR3 is made up of 16 amino acids. Germline CDR1 reads SGDLS; CDR2 reads YYNGEE. Trimming removed 0 bases from V and 5 bases from J; junction bases left unmatched: 7.

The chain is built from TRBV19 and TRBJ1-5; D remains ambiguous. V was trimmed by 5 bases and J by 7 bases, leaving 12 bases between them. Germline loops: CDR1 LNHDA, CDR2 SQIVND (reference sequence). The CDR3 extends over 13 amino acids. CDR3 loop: CASSDRLMQPQHF. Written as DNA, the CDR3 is TGTGCCAGTAGTGACCGTCTTATGCAGCCCCAGCATTTT. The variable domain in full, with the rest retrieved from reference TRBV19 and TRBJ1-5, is DGGITQSPKYLFRKEGQNVTLSCEQNLNHDAMYWYRQDPGQGLRLIYYSQIVNDFQKGDIAEGYSVSREKKESFPLTVTSAQKNPTAFYLCASSDRLMQPQHFGDGTRLSIL.

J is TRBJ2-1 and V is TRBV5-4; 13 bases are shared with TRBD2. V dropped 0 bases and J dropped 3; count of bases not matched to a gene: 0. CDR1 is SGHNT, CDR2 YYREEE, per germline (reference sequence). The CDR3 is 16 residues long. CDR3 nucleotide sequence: TGTGCCAGCAGCTTGGGGACTAGCGGGAGCTACAATGAGCAGTTCTTC. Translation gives CASSLGTSGSYNEQFF.